Here is one T cell receptor beta chain with its context. Its binding antigen is unknown. Qualities for individual bases were not recorded, and no much larger clone is one base off. Ficoll-Paque density gradient centrifugation was the method used to isolate PBMCs. The sample is drawn from a study of T-cell memory formation after mild COVID-19 (dated by TCRdb to about 2021). Describing the broader study: Most TCR sequence clusters were specific to one of the two donors. In two donors, T-cell clones that expanded and contracted after mild COVID-19 were tracked by sequencing TCRalpha and TCRbeta repertoires over time. Two young, previously healthy adult volunteers, one female and one male, were included in the cohort. What the work shows at the level of the full study, not this receptor alone: From day 15 to 85, contracting clones showed balanced CD4/CD8 phenotypes, whereas a second wave of clones that expanded from day 15 to 37 leaned towards CD4+. Contracting CD4+ clones appeared mostly in the CM and EM memory subsets, whereas CD8+ clones were enriched in EMRA. Some responding clones were found in pre-infection memory, which suggests that pre-existing cross-reactive memory T cells took part in the SARS-CoV-2 response. The study covered only a couple of mild cases, and larger cohorts including severe cases with pre-infection samples were considered necessary. SARS-CoV-2 specificity of the second-wave clones peaking on day 37 was not confirmed.

The CDR3 starts with the cysteine, ends with the phenylalanine, and has 15 residues. Of the read, only the CDR3 DNA is kept; its 45 bases are in frame from base 1. Relative to germline, V is 0 bases shorter and J is 0 bases shorter, with 8 bases between their ends. Taken from the germline V gene, the CDR1 and CDR2 loops are LGHNA and YSLEER. The sequencer was an Illumina NovaSeq 6000. cDNA libraries for TCRalpha and TCRbeta were prepared by 5'RACE using constant-segment primers, with sample barcodes and unique molecular identifiers added. Trizol reagent was used to extract RNA from every sample. The libraries were amplified in two PCR steps, and the second step added a second sample barcode and Illumina TruSeq adapters. The libraries were sequenced on an Illumina NovaSeq using 2 x 150 bp paired-end reads. As for the authors' bioinformatics: With migec v1.2.7, reads were demultiplexed and then collapsed into UMI-guided consensus sequences. Using mixcr v2.1.11, UMI consensuses were aligned to TRA and TRB V and J templates and then assembled into clonotypes. Expanded or contracted clonotypes were those called significant by both edgeR and NoisET, with noise models trained on biological replicates. edgeR calls used a false discovery rate-adjusted p below 0.01 and a log2 fold-change threshold of 1. As an exploratory analysis of dynamics, max-normalized trajectories of the 1000 most abundant clonotypes were examined with PCA combined with hierarchical clustering. Separately sequenced CD4+ and CD8+ repertoires were used to assign a CD4 or CD8 phenotype to each responding clone. Through fastp at Q25 and MiXCR, TCRdb rebuilt clones from the public reads, retaining in-frame beta chains. Each CDR3 protein appears once, grouped with its most common genes and DNA. The V and J calls and clone size come from TCRdb's table, not from the authors' own analysis. For this sample there are about 190,000 distinct CDR3 sequences; around 16% appear just once. The top ten clones comprise 2.4% of the sample.

The sequenced material came from PBMCs or a T cell subset sorted from them (not recorded which). The clonotype comes from an adult woman who had mild COVID-19 (a few samples of this study predate the infection). The sample titles of this study are shuffled in the database, so cell type and time point are left out; the donor was told from shared clones. The chain employs TRBV4-3 and TRBJ1-2, with the D segment identity uncertain. The DNA sequence follows: TGCGCCAGCAGCCAAGATCCGCTACCTAACTATGGCTACACCTTC. It is translated as CASSQDPLPNYGYTF.